What follows describes a single TCR beta chain. This entry comes from a study of cytomegalovirus exposure and HLA in healthy donors. PCR amplification relied on 60 Vbeta primers (plus 13 Jbeta primers). Using immunoSEQ multiplex PCR, the repertoire was profiled, and TCRdb retains in-frame clones only, with some absent. The sample contains about 200,000 clones, around 74% of which appear only once. This CDR3 has 17 residues. Trimming took 1 base from V and 6 from J; bases not matched to a gene: 14. Germline lookup yields CDR1 LGHNA and CDR2 YSLEER. The chain employs TRBV4-3 and TRBJ1-2, with TRBD1 matching 7 bases. The specimen sequenced was PBMCs. This clonotype was sampled from a girl between 5 and 17 years old in good health and CMV-seropositive. CDR3: CASSQVGTRGGSNGYTF. In DNA, the CDR3 is TGCGCCAGCAGCCAAGTTGGGACGCGAGGGGGCTCGAATGGCTACACCTTC.